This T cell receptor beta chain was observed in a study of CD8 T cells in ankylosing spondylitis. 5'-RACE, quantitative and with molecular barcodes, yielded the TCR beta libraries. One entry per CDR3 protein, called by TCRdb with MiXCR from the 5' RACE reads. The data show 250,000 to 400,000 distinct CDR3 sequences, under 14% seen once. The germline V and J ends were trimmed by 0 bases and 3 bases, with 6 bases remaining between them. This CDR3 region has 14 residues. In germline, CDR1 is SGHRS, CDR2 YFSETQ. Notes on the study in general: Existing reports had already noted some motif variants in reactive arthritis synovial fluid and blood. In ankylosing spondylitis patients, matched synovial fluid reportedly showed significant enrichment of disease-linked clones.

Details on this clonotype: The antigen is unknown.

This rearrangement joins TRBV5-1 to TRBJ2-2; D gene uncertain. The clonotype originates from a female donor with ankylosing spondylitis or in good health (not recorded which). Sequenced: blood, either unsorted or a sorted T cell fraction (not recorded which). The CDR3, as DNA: TGCGCCAGCAGCTTGGGGCACTACACCGGGGAGCTGTTTTTT. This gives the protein CASSLGHYTGELFF.